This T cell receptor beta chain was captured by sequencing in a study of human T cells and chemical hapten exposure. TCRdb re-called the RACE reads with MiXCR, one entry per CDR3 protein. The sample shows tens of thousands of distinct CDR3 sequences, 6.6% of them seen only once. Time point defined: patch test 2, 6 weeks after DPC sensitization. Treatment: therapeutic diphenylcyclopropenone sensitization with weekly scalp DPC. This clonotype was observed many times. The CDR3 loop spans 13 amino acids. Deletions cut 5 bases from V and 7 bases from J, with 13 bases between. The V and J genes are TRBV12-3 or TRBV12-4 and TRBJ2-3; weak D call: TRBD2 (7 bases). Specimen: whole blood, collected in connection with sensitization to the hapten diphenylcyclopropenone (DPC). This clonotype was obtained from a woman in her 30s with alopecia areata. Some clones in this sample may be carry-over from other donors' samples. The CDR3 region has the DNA TGTGCCAGCAGTATGGGGGGGGGCAATACGCAGTATTTT. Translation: CASSMGGGNTQYF.